This note documents a single TCR beta chain sequence. Amplification used 60 Vbeta primers and 13 Jbeta primers. Generated by immunoSEQ multiplex PCR, the TCRdb table keeps only in-frame clones and is missing some. Of around 190,000 clones in the sample, 75% to 85% are singletons; the top ten hold approximately 1.4%. Trimming cost V 11 bases and J 5 bases; bases outside gene matches: 8. Germline loops: CDR1 ENHRY, CDR2 SYGVKD. The CDR3 has 12 residues. The sample comes from a study of cytomegalovirus exposure and HLA in healthy donors. The sequenced sample consisted of PBMCs. The chain recombines TRBV10-3 with TRBJ1-2; 7 bases fit TRBD1. This clonotype originated in a woman between 50 and 59 years old in good health and CMV-seronegative. The CDR3 spells CAVNRGTYGYTF. In DNA, the CDR3 is TGTGCCGTCAACAGGGGAACGTATGGCTACACCTTC.